One and the same sample provided the 24 T cell receptor beta chains below, sequenced in a study of T cell responses to AZD1222 COVID-19 vaccine. Sequencing used immunoSEQ multiplex PCR; TCRdb keeps in-frame clones, though not all of them. The sample records 200,000 or so clones, 85% to 95% being singletons. Material: peripheral blood, obtained on day 0 of AZD1222 vaccination. All receptors come from an adult in good health.

The chain is built from TRBV5-1 and TRBJ2-1, with D tentatively TRBD1 (6 bases). Germline CDR1 reads SGHRS; CDR2 reads YFSETQ. The V gene lost 5 bases and the J gene lost 2 bases, with 14 bases spanning the gap. CDR3 length: 15 amino acids. The CDR3, as DNA: TGCGCCAGCAGTAATCAGGGGCGAACCTACAATGAGCAGTTCTTC. Encoded protein: CASSNQGRTYNEQFF.

This clone has only a few counts. CDR3 residues: CASSYPGRVYEQYF. In DNA, the CDR3 is TGTGCCAGCAGTTACCCGGGACGGGTCTACGAGCAGTACTTC. The rearrangement joins TRBV6-5 to TRBJ2-7, with D possibly called TRBD1 or TRBD2 (5 bases each). Per the germline V gene, CDR1 is MNHEY and CDR2 is SVGAGI. This CDR3 spans 14 amino acids. V was clipped by 2 bases and J by 3 bases, with 11 bases between them.

The chain recombines TRBV3-1 (or the pseudogene TRBV3-2) with TRBJ2-1; 12 bases are a match to TRBD2. Looked up from germline, CDR1 is LGHDT and CDR2 is YNNKEL (reference sequence). This CDR3 has 15 residues. With V trimmed by 4 bases and J by 2 bases, 0 bases remained unmatched. This CDR3 is CASSPSGGAYNEQFF. The DNA of the CDR3 is TGTGCCAGCAGCCCTAGCGGGGGGGCCTACAATGAGCAGTTCTTC.

This chain connects TRBV5-1 to TRBJ2-6; the D is unclear. The CDR3 covers 17 residues. V was pared by 4 bases and J by 2 bases, with 16 bases between. Germline values: CDR1 SGHRS, CDR2 YFSETQ. CDR3 sequence (DNA): TGCGCCAGCAGCCTTTGGGGAATTGGGGCTGGGGCCAACGTCCTGACTTTC. Its translation: CASSLWGIGAGANVLTF.

DNA for the CDR3: TGTGCCAGCAGCCCAACGACAGGGGATGGGATTTGGAGCTCCTACAATGAGCAGTTCTTC. Amino acids: CASSPTTGDGIWSSYNEQFF. The chain uses TRBV13 and TRBJ2-1; 8 nucleotides align to TRBD1. CDR1 and CDR2 (germline): PRHDT, FYEKMQ (reference sequence). There are 20 residues in the CDR3. V trimming: 5 bases; J trimming: 0 bases; junction bases outside the gene matches: 18.

The V and J genes are TRBV5-1 and TRBJ2-3; no clear D gene. V was clipped by 4 bases and J by 1 base, with 10 bases between them. The germline CDR1 and CDR2 sequences are SGHRS and YFSETQ. The CDR3 is 14 amino acids. CDR3 in DNA: TGCGCCAGCAGCCGGAACTTCGGCACAGATACGCAGTATTTT. It specifies CASSRNFGTDTQYF.

This sequence joins TRBV27 and TRBJ1-3, with D unclear. The germline V and J ends were trimmed by 6 bases and 2 bases, with 14 bases remaining between them. The germline gives CDR1 MNHEY, CDR2 SMNVEV (reference sequence). The CDR3 totals 15 residues. DNA of the CDR3: TGTGCCAGCAGCCCTGATCGGTTCCCTGGAAACACCATATATTTT. Translated, it gives CASSPDRFPGNTIYF.

The chain carries TRBV25-1 and TRBJ1-4, with D perhaps matching TRBD1 (6 bases). V was clipped by 6 bases and J by 4 bases, with 12 bases between them. CDR1 MGHDK and CDR2 SYGVNS come from the germline V gene. The CDR3 length is 14 residues. The CDR3 reads CASRDRTLNEKLFF. In DNA form, the CDR3 reads TGTGCCAGCAGGGACAGAACCCTTAATGAAAAACTGTTTTTT.

This sequence joins TRBV28 and TRBJ2-2; no reliable D call. This CDR3 is 13 amino acids long. Trimming took 7 bases from V and 6 from J, leaving 12 bases between them. The germline V gene encodes CDR1 MDHEN and CDR2 SYDVKM. The chain's CDR3 is CASTDTDPGELFF. CDR3 sequence (DNA): TGTGCCAGCACTGACACAGATCCCGGGGAGCTGTTTTTT.

This clone came up once. V and J are TRBV28 and TRBJ2-3; 7 bases fit TRBD1. The trim removed 11 bases at V and 1 base at J, leaving 6 bases unmatched. The CDR3 extends over 13 amino acids. Germline CDR1 reads MDHEN; CDR2 reads SYDVKM. CDR3 sequence: CAGSTGRTDTQYF. CDR3 nucleotides: TGTGCCGGCTCGACAGGGCGCACAGATACGCAGTATTTT.

CDR3 nucleotide sequence: TGTGCCAGCAGAGGAACAGGGAGGGAGCTGTTTTTT. Translating it yields CASRGTGRELFF. The chain couples TRBV5-5 to TRBJ2-2, with D tentatively TRBD1 (6 bases). The ends were cut back, 5 bases at V and 9 bases at J, with 11 bases in the middle. CDR3 size: 12 residues. Germline lookup yields CDR1 SGHKS and CDR2 YYEKEE (reference sequence).

The chain is built from TRBV6-1 and TRBJ2-7, with D maybe TRBD2 (5 bases). CDR1 MNHNS and CDR2 SASEGT come from the germline V gene. CDR3 length: 15 residues. Trimming took 1 base from V and 0 from J, leaving 10 bases between them. In DNA, the CDR3 is TGTGCCAGCAGTGAAGGCCGGGCGGGCTCCTACGAGCAGTACTTC. Its protein product is CASSEGRAGSYEQYF.

The CDR3 protein is CASSPGPDTDTQYF. The CDR3 coding sequence is TGTGCCAGCAGCCCCGGCCCCGACACAGATACGCAGTATTTT. V is TRBV7-8 and J is TRBJ2-3; no firm D call. The CDR3 length is 14 residues. Germline CDR1 is SGHVS and CDR2 is FQNEAQ. Trimming shortened V by 5 bases and J by 2 bases, and 11 bases separated the two germline ends. The full variable domain, completed using reference TRBV7-8 and TRBJ2-3, is GAGVSQSPRYKVAKRGQDVALRCDPISGHVSLFWYQQALGQGPEFLTYFQNEAQLDKSGLPSDRFFAERPEGSVSTLKIQRTQQEDSAVYLCASSPGPDTDTQYFGPGTRLTVL.

The chain joins TRBV19 to TRBJ1-1, with D perhaps matching TRBD1 (5 bases). Trimming took off 9 bases at V and 3 bases at J, with 17 bases between the two ends. The CDR3 loop spans 14 amino acids. Germline assignment: CDR1 LNHDA and CDR2 SQIVND (reference sequence). The CDR3, as DNA: TGTGCCAGCCCTACGGGGCACTTCTACACTGAAGCTTTCTTT. This gives the protein CASPTGHFYTEAFF.

The CDR3 nucleotides are TGCGCCAGCAGCTCAAGGACAGGCCGCTCTGGGGCCAACGTCCTGACTTTC. Its translation: CASSSRTGRSGANVLTF. J is TRBJ2-6 and V is TRBV5-1; 7 bases align to TRBD1. The V gene's germline CDR1 is SGHRS and CDR2 YFSETQ. V shed 3 bases and J 0 bases; nucleotides not matched to a gene: 6. The CDR3 spans 17 residues.

CDR3 amino acids: CASSAEGAGGYTF. DNA of the CDR3: TGTGCCAGCAGTGCGGAGGGGGCCGGTGGCTACACCTTC. J is TRBJ1-2 and V is TRBV2; 7 nucleotides align to TRBD1. CDR3 size: 13 residues. V lost 4 bases, J lost 7 bases, and 6 bases stayed unmatched. Germline CDR1 reads SNHLY; CDR2 reads FYNNEI.

The rearrangement links TRBV29-1 to TRBJ2-7; the match to TRBD2 covers 14 bases. The CDR3 totals 15 residues. The V segment lost 6 bases and the J segment 6 bases; nucleotides outside the gene matches: 10. Germline CDR1 is SQVTM and CDR2 is ANQGSEA. The CDR3, as DNA: TGCAGCGTCGGGACTAGCGGGAGATTACTGAGCGAGCAGTACTTC. Translated, it gives CSVGTSGRLLSEQYF.

This chain connects TRBV9 to TRBJ2-7; 11 bases fit TRBD2. Germline V gene lookup returns CDR1 SGDLS and CDR2 YYNGEE. With V trimmed by 0 bases and J by 2 bases, 1 base remained unmatched. This CDR3 spans 15 amino acids. CDR3 region: CASSVASGGTYEQYF. The CDR3 DNA sequence: TGTGCCAGCAGCGTAGCTAGCGGGGGGACCTACGAGCAGTACTTC.

This chain connects TRBV3-1 (or the pseudogene TRBV3-2) to TRBJ1-3, with D maybe TRBD1 (5 bases). V was cut by 2 bases and J by 0 bases, with 14 bases left in between. The CDR3 is made up of 17 amino acids. The germline V gene encodes CDR1 LGHDT and CDR2 YNNKEL (reference sequence). The CDR3 coding sequence is TGTGCCAGCAGCCAACCGTCCACGGGGGGCTCTGGAAACACCATATATTTT. Translating it yields CASSQPSTGGSGNTIYF.

The rearrangement uses TRBV7-2 and TRBJ2-7; D unresolved. Germline lookup yields CDR1 SGHTA and CDR2 FQGNSA. This CDR3 region has 15 residues. V gave up 1 base and J gave up 7 bases, with 17 bases separating them. The DNA for the CDR3 is TGTGCCAGCAGCTTAGATGGGATGACAATATGGGAGCAGTACTTC. This encodes CASSLDGMTIWEQYF. The full variable domain, with the rest looked up from reference TRBV7-2 and TRBJ2-7, is GAGVSQSPSNKVTEKGKDVELRCDPISGHTALYWYRQSLGQGLEFLIYFQGNSAPDKSGLPSDRFSAERTGGSVSTLTIQRTQQEDSAVYLCASSLDGMTIWEQYFGPGTRLTVT.

This rearrangement joins TRBV7-2 to TRBJ2-7, with TRBD2 identical over 14 bases. V was clipped by 11 bases and J by 3 bases; unmatched bases: 3. The germline CDR1 and CDR2 sequences are SGHTA and FQGNSA. CDR3 length equals 13 residues. CDR3 protein: CAGGLAGGYEQYF. CDR3 DNA sequence: TGTGCCGGCGGACTAGCGGGAGGCTACGAGCAGTACTTC. Based on the CDR3 plus reference TRBV7-2 and TRBJ2-7, the full variable domain is GAGVSQSPSNKVTEKGKDVELRCDPISGHTALYWYRQSLGQGLEFLIYFQGNSAPDKSGLPSDRFSAERTGGSVSTLTIQRTQQEDSAVYLCAGGLAGGYEQYFGPGTRLTVT.

V and J are TRBV28 and TRBJ1-5, with unresolved D. There are 15 residues in the CDR3. V lost 5 bases and J 0 bases, leaving 11 bases between the germline ends. Germline loops: CDR1 MDHEN, CDR2 SYDVKM. The CDR3 reads CASSTPGPSNQPQHF. The CDR3 DNA sequence: TGTGCCAGCAGTACCCCTGGGCCTAGCAATCAGCCCCAGCATTTT.

The gene calls are TRBV11-2 and TRBJ2-5; D gene ambiguous. This CDR3 has 12 residues. Germline CDR1 is SGHAT and CDR2 is FQNNGV. Trimming took 1 base from V and 5 from J, leaving 5 bases between them. CDR3 DNA: TGTGCCAGCAGCTTAGGTTTCGAGACCCAGTACTTC. Translated, it gives CASSLGFETQYF.

J is TRBJ2-1 and V is TRBV30; the D call may be TRBD1 or TRBD2 (5 bases each). Trimming removed 1 base at V and 3 bases at J, with 13 bases between. The CDR3 is 15 amino acids. CDR1 and CDR2 from the germline V gene are GTSNPN and SVGIG (reference sequence). The CDR3 coding sequence is TGTGCCTGGAGTGGAACGGGACGTAGCTACAATGAGCAGTTCTTC. Protein product: CAWSGTGRSYNEQFF.